One and the same sample provided the 16 T cell receptor beta chains below, sequenced in a study of beta chain features in type 1 diabetes. The whole isolated RNA underwent reverse transcription, so sequencing captured expressed TCRB transcripts. Profiling relied on immunoSEQ multiplex PCR, and the TCRdb table lists in-frame clones only, not all of them. The sample lists under 200,000 clones, just over 8% occurring once. These receptors have no known antigen. The study, taken as a whole, reports: Within each of all four CD4+ subsets, Type 1 diabetes patients had TCRB CDR3s that were moderately but significantly shorter.

Sequenced material: central memory CD4+ T cells from blood. All receptors derive from a woman aged 18-29 years with type 1 diabetes.

A few counts support this clone. CDR3 loop: CASSERTGGGYEQYF. As DNA, the CDR3 is TGTGCCAGCTCAGAGAGGACAGGGGGCGGCTACGAGCAGTACTTC. The V call is TRBV18, the J call TRBJ2-7; 11 bases match TRBD1. This CDR3 is 15 amino acids long. The germline V gene has CDR1 KGHSH and CDR2 LQKENI. After removal of 5 bases from V and 3 bases from J, the junction contained 6 bases not matched to a gene.

This clone was picked up many times. The chain links TRBV7-6 to TRBJ2-2; 11 nucleotides agree with TRBD2. Looked up from germline, CDR1 is SGHVS and CDR2 is FNYEAQ. The CDR3 has 18 residues. V was pared by 5 bases and J by 5 bases, with 13 bases of the junction left unmatched. CDR3 coding DNA: TGTGCCAGCAGCCCCTACCATACTAGCGGGGGAGAGACCGGGGAGCTGTTTTTT. Amino acids: CASSPYHTSGGETGELFF.

The J gene is TRBJ2-7, the V gene TRBV9; TRBD1 agrees at 10 bases. Germline V CDR1 and CDR2: SGDLS, YYNGEE. The CDR3 has 15 residues. V dropped 2 bases and J dropped 3; count of bases not matched to a gene: 5. The DNA of the CDR3 is TGTGCCAGCAGCGTCGGGACAGGGGCCCACTACGAGCAGTACTTC. As protein: CASSVGTGAHYEQYF.

The table lists this clone with a few counts. The chain employs TRBV4-2 and TRBJ1-3; D is unclear. V was trimmed by 0 bases and J by 2 bases, leaving 8 bases between them. Germline V CDR1 and CDR2: LGHNA, YNFKEQ. The CDR3 consists of 15 residues. CDR3 region: CASSQDMGTGNTIYF. As DNA, the CDR3 is TGTGCCAGCAGCCAAGATATGGGCACTGGAAACACCATATATTTT.

This clone turned up a few times. The V gene is TRBV6-1, the J gene TRBJ2-3, with a possible D match to TRBD1 (5 bases). The CDR3 length is 12 residues. From germline, CDR1 is MNHNS and CDR2 SASEGT. V lost 8 bases, J lost 7 bases, and 13 bases lay in between. The CDR3 region is CASLAGPNTQYF. The CDR3 region has the DNA TGTGCCAGCTTAGCAGGGCCTAATACGCAGTATTTT.

The chain uses TRBV6-5 and TRBJ2-1; TRBD2 might be the D (6 bases). Germline CDR1 is MNHEY and CDR2 is SVGAGI. Trimming removed 6 bases at V and 1 base at J, with 10 bases between. This CDR3 has 14 residues. CDR3 bases: TGTGCCAGCAGGTCTAGCGCATCCTACAATGAGCAGTTCTTC. Protein product: CASRSSASYNEQFF.

The chain uses TRBV19 and TRBJ2-5; possibly TRBD1 for D (6 bases). Germline values: CDR1 LNHDA, CDR2 SQIVND (reference sequence). Trimming pared 5 bases from V and 1 base from J, leaving 8 bases between. This CDR3 has 13 amino acids. The CDR3 loop is CASSGGLQETQYF. For the CDR3, the DNA is TGTGCCAGTAGTGGGGGCCTCCAAGAGACCCAGTACTTC.

The table lists this clone with a few counts. This chain links TRBV14 with TRBJ1-1, with unresolved D. CDR1 SGHDN and CDR2 FVKESK come from the germline V gene. This CDR3 contains 15 residues. Deletions cut 4 bases from V and 5 bases from J, with 17 bases between. CDR3 in DNA: TGTGCCAGCAGCCCCCTCGGGGAAATTGAAACTGAAGCTTTCTTT. Residues: CASSPLGEIETEAFF.

This clone showed up just a few times. This chain connects TRBV7-9 to TRBJ2-1; 8 positions agree with TRBD2. The ends lost 5 bases at V and 7 bases at J; junction bases unmatched: 10. The CDR3 sequence is 15 residues long. CDR1 is SEHNR and CDR2 is FQNEAQ in the germline V gene (reference sequence). The CDR3 DNA reads TGTGCCAGCAGCATAAGCGGGAGAGGAGGTAATGAGCAGTTCTTC. Translating it yields CASSISGRGGNEQFF.

A word on this clone: This specimen includes other DNA sequences encoding the same CDR3. The chain carries TRBV7-2 and TRBJ2-5; the match to TRBD2 covers 16 bases. Germline V gene sequence: CDR1 SGHTA, CDR2 FQGNSA. Trimming took 3 bases from V and 5 from J; bases not matched to a gene: 0. The CDR3 spans 15 residues. The DNA for the CDR3 is TGTGCCAGCAGCTTGGGACTAGCGGGAGGGGAGACCCAGTACTTC. It is translated as CASSLGLAGGETQYF.

This clone was counted between two and nine times. The chain uses TRBV11-3 and TRBJ2-7, with D unresolved. The CDR3 is 12 residues long. Germline CDR1 and CDR2: SGHNT and YENEEA. The ends were cut back, 5 bases at V and 0 bases at J, with 5 bases in the middle. The CDR3 DNA reads TGTGCCAGCAGCCCTACCTCCTACGAGCAGTACTTC. Encoded protein: CASSPTSYEQYF.

This clone was found a few times. This sequence joins TRBV7-9 and TRBJ2-1; 11 nucleotides match TRBD2. The CDR3 spans 15 residues. CDR1 and CDR2 (germline): SEHNR, FQNEAQ (reference sequence). J gave up 8 bases and V 5 bases, and 8 bases lay outside the gene matches. The CDR3 DNA reads TGTGCCAGCAGCGCAGCTAGCGGGAGGTTTGATGAGCAGTTCTTC. Its translation is CASSAASGRFDEQFF.

This clone has a handful of counts. The chain recombines TRBV5-1 with TRBJ2-7; D gene uncertain. The length of the CDR3 is 11 residues. The ends were cut back, 6 bases at V and 5 bases at J, with 9 bases in the middle. Germline V gene sequence: CDR1 SGHRS, CDR2 YFSETQ. The CDR3 loop reads CASKFLDEQYF. The CDR3 coding sequence is TGCGCCAGCAAATTTCTTGACGAGCAGTACTTC.

The chain recombines TRBV7-2 with TRBJ2-5, with TRBD2 matching 7 bases. V shed 0 bases and J 4 bases; nucleotides not matched to a gene: 14. The CDR3 totals 18 residues. The germline CDR1 and CDR2 sequences are SGHTA and FQGNSA. The CDR3 DNA sequence: TGTGCCAGCAGCTTAGCGTCCCCGGGAGGCCTAATGGGAGAGACCCAGTACTTC. This gives the protein CASSLASPGGLMGETQYF.

In its sample, this clone was seen a few times. The V and J genes are TRBV6-5 and TRBJ2-5, with D unresolved. CDR1 and CDR2 (germline): MNHEY, SVGAGI. The V end lost 5 bases, the J end lost 4 bases, and 11 bases lay between the germline ends. The CDR3 is 13 residues long. This chain's CDR3 is CASSPSSGETQYF. CDR3 DNA sequence: TGTGCCAGCAGTCCCAGCTCGGGAGAGACCCAGTACTTC.

This clone was seen a few times. The CDR3 protein is CAISEGIIGGETQYF. Here the CDR3 DNA reads TGTGCCATCAGCGAGGGCATCATTGGGGGGGAGACCCAGTACTTC. The V and J genes are TRBV10-3 and TRBJ2-5, with a weak D call TRBD2 (6 bases). Per the germline V gene, CDR1 is ENHRY and CDR2 is SYGVKD. Trimming removed 6 bases at V and 5 bases at J, with 19 bases between. CDR3 length: 15 amino acids.